Here is one TCR beta chain with its context. This clonotype was seen more than once but under ten times. The antigen it recognizes is unknown. The sample holds no much larger clone one base away, and base qualities are not on file. From the cysteine through the phenylalanine, the CDR3 covers 15 amino acids. Just CDR3 DNA is preserved here, 45 bases in frame from base 1. As encoded in the germline V gene, CDR1 is MNHNS while CDR2 is SASEGT. Deletion took 5 bases off V and 10 bases off J, with a span of 21 bases between the germline ends. This sample is part of a study of immune characterization of retroperitoneal liposarcoma (dated by TCRdb to about 2019). Library creation used PCR. Data came from a NextSeq 500. TCRdb redid the processing of the public reads, applying fastp at Q25 and MiXCR, and retained in-frame beta chains. Rows with a matching CDR3 protein are joined into one entry that keeps the most common DNA and genes. Recorded for this sample are 12,000 or so distinct CDR3 sequences; about a quarter of them occurred a single time. Around 9% of the sample goes to the ten largest clones.

Recombination linked TRBV6-1 to TRBJ2-1; the D gene is possibly TRBD1 or TRBD2, with 5 bases matching each. The clonotype comes from a female donor with retroperitoneal liposarcoma. Sequencing was done on a sample of tumor tissue. The CDR3 region has the sequence CASSPTGTESYEQFF. The bases are TGTGCCAGCAGTCCTACCGGGACCGAATCCTACGAGCAGTTCTTC.